Presented here are 18 T cell receptor beta chains from one specimen sequenced in a study of T cell repertoires in cytomegalovirus infection. MiXCR, applied by TCRdb to the reads, yields one record per CDR3 protein. The profile covers approximately 550,000 distinct CDR3 sequences, with 15% to 20% appearing a single time and about 24% taken by the ten largest. Material: CD8+ T cells from PBMCs. The origin of the receptors is a human donor in good health (CMV status not recorded). Some clones in this sample may be carry-over from other donors' samples.

Worth noting for this clonotype: This sequence may be a read error, since a much larger clone differs from it by one base. CDR3 in amino acids: CASSLHGDSNQPQHF. The CDR3 coding sequence is TGTGCCAGCAGTTTACACGGGGATAGCAATCAGCCCCAGCATTTT. This sequence joins TRBV28 and TRBJ1-5; D is ambiguous. The CDR3 spans 15 residues. V lost 2 bases, J lost 0 bases, and 8 bases lay in between. Germline CDR1 is MDHEN and CDR2 is SYDVKM. The whole variable domain, remainder taken from reference TRBV28 and TRBJ1-5, is DVKVTQSSRYLVKRTGEKVFLECVQDMDHENMFWYRQDPGLGLRLIYFSYDVKMKEKGDIPEGYSVSREKKERFSLILESASTNQTSMYLCASSLHGDSNQPQHFGDGTRLSIL.

Concerning this clonotype itself: A much larger clone differs from this one at a single base, so this may be a read error. This chain connects TRBV5-5 to TRBJ1-6; D is unclear. Germline CDR1 SGHKS, CDR2 YYEKEE (reference sequence). The CDR3 length is 15 residues. Here the CDR3 DNA reads TGTGCCAGCAGCTTGGGAGGGCTGGGAAATTCATCCCTCCACTTT. It is translated as CASSLGGLGNSSLHF.

This clonotype occurred many times. This CDR3 is CASSSLTGELFF. CDR3 nucleotides: TGTGCCAGCAGCTCACTCACCGGGGAGCTGTTTTTT. The V gene is TRBV11-2, the J gene TRBJ2-2; D ambiguous. The germline V gene has CDR1 SGHAT and CDR2 FQNNGV. The CDR3 contains 12 residues. V gave up 4 bases and J gave up 4 bases, with 4 bases separating them.

This clonotype was observed a handful of times. One end of the junction is discordant with germline, which a read error may explain. The chain has TRBV29-1 and TRBJ1-2, with D perhaps matching TRBD1 (5 bases). This CDR3 has 9 residues. Germline assignment: CDR1 SQVTM and CDR2 ANQGSEA. CDR3: CSDRDGGFF. DNA of the CDR3: TGCAGCGATCGGGACGGCGGGTTCTTC.

This clonotype turned up a few times. The chain links TRBV29-1 to TRBJ1-3, with D maybe TRBD1 (5 bases). The V and J ends lost 6 bases and 0 bases respectively, with 15 bases between them. CDR1 and CDR2 from the germline V gene are SQVTM and ANQGSEA. The CDR3 contains 15 residues. The CDR3 sequence: CSVAGSPSSGNTIYF. The CDR3 DNA reads as TGCAGCGTGGCAGGGTCCCCCAGCTCTGGAAACACCATATATTTT.

This clonotype has a count of ten or more. In nucleotides, the CDR3 is TGTGCTAGTGTTTCGGGCAGGGCCTTGAATCAGCCCCAGCATTTT. It specifies CASVSGRALNQPQHF. The rearrangement links TRBV12-5 to TRBJ1-5; D is possibly TRBD1 (5 bases). Germline loops: CDR1 LGHNT, CDR2 FRNRAP. CDR3 size: 15 residues. The V end lost 7 bases, the J end lost 4 bases, and 17 bases lay between the germline ends.

This clonotype has a count of ten or more. The chain couples TRBV27 to TRBJ2-2; unclear D gene. The CDR3 loop spans 12 amino acids. From germline, CDR1 is MNHEY and CDR2 SMNVEV (reference sequence). V gave up 6 bases and J gave up 4 bases, with 6 bases separating them. CDR3: CASRFPTGELFF. CDR3 nucleotide sequence: TGTGCCAGCAGATTTCCCACCGGGGAGCTGTTTTTT.

The sample holds many counts of this clonotype. The CDR3 protein is CASSPSGLQGSYEQYF. The CDR3 region has the DNA TGTGCCAGCAGCCCGTCCGGGTTACAAGGGTCCTACGAGCAGTACTTC. The gene calls are TRBV11-1 and TRBJ2-7; D is undetermined. V lost 5 bases to trimming and J lost 1 base, with 18 bases between them. The CDR3 extends over 16 amino acids. Per the germline V gene, CDR1 is SGHAT and CDR2 is FQDESV (reference sequence).

V and J are TRBV11-2 and TRBJ2-1; TRBD2 agrees at 7 bases. Germline V gene sequence: CDR1 SGHAT, CDR2 FQNNGV. The trim removed 5 bases at V and 6 bases at J, leaving 13 bases unmatched. There are 16 residues in the CDR3. The CDR3 loop is CASSLTGGTMSNEQFF. In DNA, the CDR3 is TGTGCCAGCAGCCTAACCGGGGGGACTATGTCCAATGAGCAGTTCTTC. Full variable domain (outside the CDR3, taken from reference TRBV11-2 and TRBJ2-1): EAGVAQSPRYKIIEKRQSVAFWCNPISGHATLYWYQQILGQGPKLLIQFQNNGVVDDSQLPKDRFSAERLKGVDSTLKIQPAKLEDSAVYLCASSLTGGTMSNEQFFGPGTRLTVL.

As for this clonotype: One base away lies a much larger clone, so this may be a sequencing read error. This chain links TRBV28 with TRBJ2-1; the D gene is possibly TRBD1 (6 bases). This CDR3 is built from 17 residues. In germline, CDR1 is MDHEN, CDR2 SYDVKM. As DNA, the CDR3 is TGTCCCAGCAGTTCTTTACAGGGCGAAGGCAACGACAATGAGCAGTTCTTC. Translating it yields CPSSSLQGEGNDNEQFF.

The table lists this clonotype with many counts. V and J are TRBV12-3 or TRBV12-4 and TRBJ2-2; 14 nucleotides match TRBD2. Germline trimming cut 6 bases from V and 7 bases from J; bases unmatched to any gene: 4. The CDR3 has 15 amino acids. The CDR3 sequence is CASRMTSGRGGELFF. In DNA form, the CDR3 reads TGTGCCAGCAGAATGACTAGCGGGAGGGGCGGGGAGCTGTTTTTT.

The V and J genes are TRBV2 and TRBJ1-1; no firm D call. The CDR3 totals 12 residues. The germline V gene has CDR1 SNHLY and CDR2 FYNNEI. V shed 8 bases and J shed 7 bases, with 14 bases lying between them. The CDR3 reads CASPPSPGEAFF. The CDR3, as DNA: TGTGCCAGCCCCCCTTCCCCAGGTGAAGCTTTCTTT. Full variable domain (outside the CDR3, taken from reference TRBV2 and TRBJ1-1): EPEVTQTPSHQVTQMGQEVILRCVPISNHLYFYWYRQILGQKVEFLVSFYNNEISEKSEIFDDQFSVERPDGSNFTLKIRSTKLEDSAMYFCASPPSPGEAFFGQGTRLTVV.

This clonotype occurred many times. This chain links TRBV27 with TRBJ2-3, with TRBD2 identical over 13 bases. CDR3 size: 16 residues. J was trimmed by 6 bases and V by 5 bases; bases with no gene match: 8. Germline-derived CDR1 and CDR2 are MNHEY and SMNVEV (reference sequence). CDR3 region: CASSTRTSGRRDTQYF. Written as DNA, the CDR3 is TGTGCCAGCAGTACCCGGACTAGCGGGAGACGTGATACGCAGTATTTT.

CDR3 sequence: CASSQDGRSRPQHF. CDR3 DNA: TGTGCCAGCAGCCAAGACGGCAGATCTCGGCCCCAGCATTTT. The gene calls are TRBV4-2 and TRBJ1-5, with D unresolved. Germline V lookup: CDR1 LGHNA, CDR2 YNFKEQ. This CDR3 has 14 amino acids. The ends were cut back, 0 bases at V and 9 bases at J, with 12 bases in the middle.

This clonotype was found once. The genes are TRBV30 and TRBJ2-7, with 11 bases fitting TRBD1. CDR1 and CDR2 (germline): GTSNPN, SVGIG (reference sequence). Trimming at V came to 5 bases and at J to 5 bases, leaving 8 bases not matched to a gene. The CDR3 sequence is 14 residues long. The chain's CDR3 is CAWGPGTGGHEQYF. The CDR3 DNA reads as TGTGCCTGGGGACCCGGGACAGGGGGGCACGAGCAGTACTTC.

The genes are TRBV5-4 and TRBJ2-1; D possibly corresponds to TRBD2 (5 bases). Germline CDR1 reads SGHNT; CDR2 reads YYREEE (reference sequence). V lost 2 bases to trimming and J lost 10 bases, with 10 bases between them. The CDR3 spans 12 residues. The CDR3 protein is CASSLNTREQFF. Written as DNA, the CDR3 is TGTGCCAGCAGCTTAAATACTAGAGAGCAGTTCTTC.

The sample holds many counts of this clonotype. This chain joins TRBV7-6 and TRBJ2-1; 13 bases agree with TRBD2. The CDR3 consists of 15 residues. V lost 6 bases, J lost 8 bases, and 7 bases stayed unmatched. Germline V gene data show CDR1 as SGHVS and CDR2 as FNYEAQ. The CDR3 loop reads CASRPTSGRADEQFF. The CDR3 region has the DNA TGTGCCAGCAGACCCACTAGCGGGAGGGCAGATGAGCAGTTCTTC.

This clonotype was seen repeatedly, ten times or more. The chain combines TRBV7-3 with TRBJ2-6; 10 nucleotides agree with TRBD1. V shed 4 bases and J 2 bases; nucleotides not matched to a gene: 2. Germline values: CDR1 SGHTA, CDR2 FQGTGA. This CDR3 contains 16 residues. CDR3 DNA: TGTGCCAGCAGCTCTGGACAGGGGGCTGGGGCCAACGTCCTGACTTTC. It is translated as CASSSGQGAGANVLTF. The variable domain in full, completed from reference TRBV7-3 and TRBJ2-6, reads GAGVSQTPSNKVTEKGKYVELRCDPISGHTALYWYRQSLGQGPEFLIYFQGTGAADDSGLPNDRFFAVRPEGSVSTLKIQRTERGDSAVYLCASSSGQGAGANVLTFGAGSRLTVL.